This is a list of T cell receptor beta chains from one sample in a study of beta chain features in type 1 diabetes. Method: immunoSEQ multiplex PCR; TCRdb's copy keeps in-frame clones and lacks some. This table holds around 330,000 clones, 9.5% to 11% found once. Sequenced input: naive CD4+ T cells from blood. The receptors stem from a woman in her 30s in good health. CDR3s include the opening cysteine and the closing phenylalanine or tryptophan. A D gene is named only where the DNA matches it firmly. Size tells how often a clone was seen (once, few, many) or the class of an expanded clone, and some rows leave it out.

cdr3_aa cdr3_nt v_call clone_size j_call d_call cdr3_length
CASGTENTEAFF TGTGCCAGCGGGACAGAGAACACTGAAGCTTTCTTT TRBV2 few TRBJ1-1 TRBD1 12
CASSLQTGGRETQYF TGTGCCAGCAGCTTACAGACGGGAGGGCGGGAGACCCAGTACTTC TRBV7-2 . TRBJ2-5 TRBD2 15
CASRETWSYEQYF TGTGCCAGCCGGGAAACTTGGTCCTACGAGCAGTACTTC TRBV7-2 few TRBJ2-7 . 13
CAIREGQQNTEAFF TGTGCCATCAGAGAGGGACAGCAGAACACTGAAGCTTTCTTT TRBV10-3 . TRBJ1-1 TRBD1 14
CASSSLALDEQYF TGTGCCAGCTCATCTCTGGCCCTAGACGAGCAGTACTTC TRBV18 . TRBJ2-7 . 13
CASSVVGLAGEKTDTQYF TGTGCCAGCAGCGTAGTGGGACTAGCGGGAGAAAAAACAGATACGCAGTATTTT TRBV9 . TRBJ2-3 TRBD2 18
CASSTGTGDRGGYF TGTGCCAGCAGTACAGGGACAGGGGATAGGGGAGGATACTTC TRBV28 . TRBJ2-7 TRBD1 14
CASSLLIQGDTGELFF TGTGCCAGCTCACTCCTCATCCAGGGGGACACCGGGGAGCTGTTTTTT TRBV18 . TRBJ2-2 TRBD1 16
CASSPGLAGSATDTQYF TGTGCCAGCTCTCCCGGACTAGCGGGGTCGGCTACAGATACGCAGTATTTT TRBV18 . TRBJ2-3 TRBD2 17
CASSSGGTGEGYGYTF TGCGCCAGCAGCTCTGGAGGGACAGGGGAAGGCTATGGCTACACCTTC TRBV5-1 . TRBJ1-2 TRBD1 16
CASSSTWSGAKNIQYF TGTGCCAGCAGTTCGACCTGGAGCGGGGCCAAAAACATTCAGTACTTC TRBV6-5 . TRBJ2-4 . 16